This T cell receptor (beta chain) is drawn from a study of identical twins. Study results and caveats: Because invariant MAIT and iNKT cells could be present, zero-insertion analyses could be partly confounded. Cross-sectional statistical analysis, not tracking of the same donors, underpinned the conclusions.

TCRdb called the 5' RACE reads again in MiXCR, with one record for every CDR3 protein. The data show around 1.7 million distinct CDR3 sequences, less than 40% seen once. The germline V gene has CDR1 ENHRY and CDR2 SYGVKD. The V and J ends lost 4 bases and 5 bases respectively, with 18 bases between them. CDR3 length: 15 amino acids. A note on this clonotype: What it recognizes is unknown.

The sequence derives from a newborn girl in good health. Specimen: cord blood. This chain connects TRBV10-3 to TRBJ2-7; the D call may be TRBD1 or TRBD2 (6 bases each). In DNA form, the CDR3 reads TGTGCCATCAGTGTACCGGGGGCCCCGGCGGACGAGCAGTACTTC. Its protein product is CAISVPGAPADEQYF.